Listed below are T cell receptor beta chains from one sample, sequenced in a study of blood T cells in healthy people across ages. MiXCR, run by TCRdb on the 5' RACE reads, gives a single entry per CDR3 protein. The sample includes 1,800,000 or so distinct CDR3 sequences, 35% to 50% of them seen just once. Material: blood. These receptors were collected from a human donor in good health. CDR3s include the opening cysteine and the closing phenylalanine or tryptophan. A D gene is named only where the DNA matches it firmly. Rows give clone size only sometimes, using once, few, many, or a class for an expanded clone.

>TRBD1|TRBJ2-7|NA|TRBV12-3/TRBV12-4|14
TGTGGCAGCAGTCCCCGTGACAGGGAAGGCGAGCAGTACTTC
CGSSPRDREGEQYF
>NA|TRBJ1-5|NA|TRBV12-3/TRBV12-4|16
TGTGCCAGCAGTCCCCTAGAGGGGGGTAGGAGTCAGCCCCAGCATTTT
CASSPLEGGRSQPQHF
>NA|TRBJ1-2|NA|TRBV15|14
TGTGCCACCAGCAGAGATACCGGGGTGGGTGGCTACACCTTC
CATSRDTGVGGYTF
>NA|TRBJ2-3|NA|TRBV5-1|14
TGCGCCAGCAGCCCCGACCCAAGCACAGGTACGCAGTATTTT
CASSPDPSTGTQYF
>NA|TRBJ1-5|few|TRBV20-1|12
TGCAGTGGCAGGTCCGGTAATCAGCCCCAGCATTTT
CSGRSGNQPQHF
>TRBD2|TRBJ2-7|NA|TRBV6-6|15
TGTACCAGCAGATTATGGACTAGCGGAGCCTACGAGCAGTACTTC
CTSRLWTSGAYEQYF
>TRBD2|TRBJ2-5|many|TRBV7-2|15
TGTGCCAGCAGCTTACAGCGGGGGCAACAAGAGACCCAGTACTTC
CASSLQRGQQETQYF
>TRBD1|TRBJ2-3|NA|TRBV29-1|15
TGCAGCGTTGGCCAGACAGGGGAAACCACAGATACGCAGTATTTT
CSVGQTGETTDTQYF
>NA|TRBJ1-2|NA|TRBV7-2|14
TGTGCCAGCAGCTCAAACCCACGGGGGAATGGCTACACCTTC
CASSSNPRGNGYTF
>NA|TRBJ2-1|NA|TRBV7-4|18
TGTGCCAGCAGCTTAGGGGACGGCGCGGTAAGCTCCTACAATGAGCAGTTCTTC
CASSLGDGAVSSYNEQFF
>TRBD2|TRBJ2-3|few|TRBV4-2|17
TGTGCCAGCAGCCGAACGGGGGGGGAACCTAGCACAGATACGCAGTATTTT
CASSRTGGEPSTDTQYF
>NA|TRBJ2-6|few|TRBV7-7|10
TGTGGGGTTGGGGCCAACGTCCTGACTTTC
CGVGANVLTF
>NA|TRBJ2-5|NA|TRBV5-1|14
TGCGCCAGCAGCGGAGGACGGCCGCAAGAGACCCAGTACTTC
CASSGGRPQETQYF
>NA|TRBJ1-5|few|TRBV29-1|14
TGCAGCCTGATTACTTGGGGGCGCATTCAGCCCCAGCATTTT
CSLITWGRIQPQHF
>NA|TRBJ1-2|NA|TRBV7-2|15
TGTGCCAGCAGCCAATGGGCGGGGGGCAACTATGGTTACACCTTC
CASSQWAGGNYGYTF
>TRBD1|TRBJ1-2|NA|TRBV15|16
TGTGCCACCAGCAGAGATCTAGGGACAGCTACCCATGGCTACACCTTC
CATSRDLGTATHGYTF
>TRBD2|TRBJ2-5|NA|TRBV6-2/TRBV6-3|16
TGTGCCAGCAGTTACTCGCTACTAGCGGGTCAAGAGACCCAGTACTTC
CASSYSLLAGQETQYF
>NA|TRBJ2-3|NA|TRBV11-2|14
TGTGCCAGCAGCTTAGCGGAGGAACCAGATACGCAGTATTTT
CASSLAEEPDTQYF
>NA|TRBJ2-4|NA|TRBV11-3|12
TGTGCCAGCAGCGACCAGGATAACATTCAGTACTTC
CASSDQDNIQYF